A selection of T cell receptor beta chains follows, all from one sample in a study of cytomegalovirus exposure and HLA in healthy donors. Profiling relied on immunoSEQ multiplex PCR, and the TCRdb table lists in-frame clones only, not all of them. The top ten hold roughly 9.7% of the sample, which has approximately 100,000 clones, around 75% seen once. The sequenced material came from PBMCs. Source of these receptors: a man between 18 and 29 years old in good health and CMV-seropositive. Both conserved end residues are part of each CDR3. A D gene is named only where the DNA matches it firmly.

D gene: TRBD2; V gene: TRBV10-2; J gene: TRBJ2-1; CDR3 protein: CASSVRLAGGSSYNEQFF
D gene: NA; V gene: TRBV29-1; J gene: TRBJ2-1; CDR3 protein: CSVGGGQALYNEQFF
D gene: TRBD2; V gene: TRBV10-1; J gene: TRBJ2-1; CDR3 protein: CASSKLAGGNTYNEQFF
D gene: TRBD1; V gene: TRBV7-9; J gene: TRBJ1-1; CDR3 protein: CASSLWTGVGTEAFF
D gene: NA; V gene: TRBV5-1; J gene: TRBJ2-3; CDR3 protein: CASSLAGWVTDTQYF
D gene: TRBD2; V gene: TRBV15; J gene: TRBJ2-2; CDR3 protein: CATSRSGGQNTGELFF
D gene: NA; V gene: TRBV4-1; J gene: TRBJ1-1; CDR3 protein: CASSGYREIPPGAFF
D gene: NA; V gene: TRBV9; J gene: TRBJ2-3; CDR3 protein: CASSVLGGTDTQYF
D gene: NA; V gene: TRBV25-1; J gene: TRBJ1-5; CDR3 protein: CASSGDSGNQPQHF
D gene: TRBD1; V gene: TRBV6-1; J gene: TRBJ1-5; CDR3 protein: CASSAWDSDQPQHF
D gene: NA; V gene: TRBV27; J gene: TRBJ2-1; CDR3 protein: CASSHLVSGTYNEQFF
D gene: NA; V gene: TRBV14; J gene: TRBJ2-5; CDR3 protein: CASSQEPGSMLETQYF
D gene: NA; V gene: TRBV5-6; J gene: NA; CDR3 protein: CASSLATDITYEQYF
D gene: TRBD2; V gene: TRBV7-6; J gene: TRBJ2-1; CDR3 protein: CASSLRASGGAGNEQFF
D gene: NA; V gene: TRBV7-2; J gene: TRBJ2-5; CDR3 protein: CASSYTRTETQYF
D gene: TRBD1; V gene: TRBV5-1; J gene: TRBJ1-1; CDR3 protein: CASSTPRQGTEAFF
D gene: NA; V gene: TRBV2; J gene: TRBJ2-5; CDR3 protein: CASSTYADREDRETQYF
D gene: TRBD2; V gene: TRBV10-3; J gene: TRBJ2-5; CDR3 protein: CAIRGRGAPQETQYF
D gene: NA; V gene: TRBV6-1; J gene: TRBJ1-6; CDR3 protein: CASKTVRESPLHF
D gene: NA; V gene: TRBV11-2; J gene: TRBJ1-3; CDR3 protein: CASSLYPGRIFGNTIYF
D gene: NA; V gene: TRBV7-9; J gene: TRBJ2-7; CDR3 protein: CASSLASEGDRYEQYF
D gene: NA; V gene: TRBV27; J gene: TRBJ2-4; CDR3 protein: CASSPLGPMAKNIQYF
D gene: TRBD1; V gene: TRBV2; J gene: TRBJ1-2; CDR3 protein: CASSQGGTGTGYTF